This T cell receptor (beta chain) derives from a study of shared clonotypes between healthy human individuals. Across several immunoSEQ plates, the genomic DNA of each subset was split evenly. Method: immunoSEQ multiplex PCR; TCRdb's copy keeps in-frame clones and lacks some. The sample yields over 2 million clones, around 93% seen once. A split of CD4+ cells into CD45RA+ naive and CD45RA-negative memory subsets was performed. This CDR3 has 12 residues. The V and J ends lost 5 bases and 4 bases respectively, with 7 bases between them. Germline-derived CDR1 and CDR2 are SGHTS and YDEGEE. Note on this clone: Its specificity is not known.

Findings of the study overall: Shared clonotypes across all four donors exceeded non-shared ones in generation probability. Shared across several donors were approximately 5% of the naive CD4 clonotypes.

The chain is built from TRBV5-8 and TRBJ2-1; D is unclear. Sequencing was carried out using naive CD4+ T cells from PBMCs. Subset noted: CD45RA+ positively selected. The source is a man in his late teens or twenties in good health. Some clones in this sample may be carry-over from other donors' samples. CDR3 bases: TGTGCCAGCAGTTCGGTTTACAATGAGCAGTTCTTC. Translating gives CASSSVYNEQFF.